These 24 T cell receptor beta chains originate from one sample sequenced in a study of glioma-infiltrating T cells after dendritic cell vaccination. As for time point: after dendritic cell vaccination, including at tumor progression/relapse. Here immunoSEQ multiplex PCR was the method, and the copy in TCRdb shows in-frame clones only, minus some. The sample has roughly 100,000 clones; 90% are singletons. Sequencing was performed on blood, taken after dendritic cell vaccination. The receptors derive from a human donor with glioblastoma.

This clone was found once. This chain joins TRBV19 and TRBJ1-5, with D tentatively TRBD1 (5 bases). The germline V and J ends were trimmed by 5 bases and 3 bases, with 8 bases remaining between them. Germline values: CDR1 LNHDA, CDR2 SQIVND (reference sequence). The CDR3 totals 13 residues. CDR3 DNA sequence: TGTGCCAGTAGTGACAGCCACAATCAGCCCCAGCATTTT. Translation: CASSDSHNQPQHF.

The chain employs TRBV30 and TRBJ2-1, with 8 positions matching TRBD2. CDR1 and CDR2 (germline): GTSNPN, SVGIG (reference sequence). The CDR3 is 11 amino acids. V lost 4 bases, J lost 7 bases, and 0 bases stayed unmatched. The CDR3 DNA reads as TGTGCCTGGACTAGCGGGAATGAGCAGTTCTTC. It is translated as CAWTSGNEQFF.

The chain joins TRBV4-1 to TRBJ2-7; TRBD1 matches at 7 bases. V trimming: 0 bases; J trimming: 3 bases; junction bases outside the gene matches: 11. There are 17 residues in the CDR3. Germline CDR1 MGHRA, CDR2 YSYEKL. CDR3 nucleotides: TGCGCCAGCAGCCAAGAATGGAGACAGGGCGTCCACTACGAGCAGTACTTC. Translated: CASSQEWRQGVHYEQYF.

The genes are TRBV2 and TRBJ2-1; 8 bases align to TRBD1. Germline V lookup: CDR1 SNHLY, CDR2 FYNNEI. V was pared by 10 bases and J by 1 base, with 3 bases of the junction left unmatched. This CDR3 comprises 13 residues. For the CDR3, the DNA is TGTGCCACCCGGGACAGGTCCTACAATGAGCAGTTCTTC. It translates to CATRDRSYNEQFF.

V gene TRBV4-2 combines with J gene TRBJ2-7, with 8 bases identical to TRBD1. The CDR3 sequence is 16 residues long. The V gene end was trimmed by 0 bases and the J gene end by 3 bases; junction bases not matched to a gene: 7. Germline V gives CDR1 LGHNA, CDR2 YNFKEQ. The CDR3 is CASSQDQAGGNYEQYF. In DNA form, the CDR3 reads TGTGCCAGCAGCCAAGATCAGGCAGGGGGCAACTACGAGCAGTACTTC.

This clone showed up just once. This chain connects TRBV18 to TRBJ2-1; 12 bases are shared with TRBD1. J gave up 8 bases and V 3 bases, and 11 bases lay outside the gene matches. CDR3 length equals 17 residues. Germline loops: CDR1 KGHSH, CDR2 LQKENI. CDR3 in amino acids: CASSPSGGQGARYEQFF. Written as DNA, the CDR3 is TGTGCCAGCTCACCCTCAGGGGGACAGGGGGCGCGTTATGAGCAGTTCTTC.

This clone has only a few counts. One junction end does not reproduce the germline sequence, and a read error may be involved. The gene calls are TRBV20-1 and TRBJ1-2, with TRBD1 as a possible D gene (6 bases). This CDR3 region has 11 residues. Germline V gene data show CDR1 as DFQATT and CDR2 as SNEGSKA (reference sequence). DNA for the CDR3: TGCAGTGCCCTCCCGGCAGGGGCAGTCTCCTTC. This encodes CSALPAGAVSF.

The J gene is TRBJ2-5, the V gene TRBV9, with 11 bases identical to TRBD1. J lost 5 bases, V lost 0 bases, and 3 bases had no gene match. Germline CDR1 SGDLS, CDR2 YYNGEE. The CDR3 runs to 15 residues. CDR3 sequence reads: CASSVEDRGHETQYF. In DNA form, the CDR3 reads TGTGCCAGCAGCGTAGAGGACAGGGGGCACGAGACCCAGTACTTC.

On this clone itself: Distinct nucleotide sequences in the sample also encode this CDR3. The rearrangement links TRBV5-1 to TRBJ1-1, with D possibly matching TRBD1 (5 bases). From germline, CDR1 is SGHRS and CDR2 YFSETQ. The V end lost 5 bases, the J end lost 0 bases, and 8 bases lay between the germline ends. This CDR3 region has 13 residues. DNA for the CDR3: TGCGCCAGCAGGTGGGGGGTGAACACTGAAGCTTTCTTT. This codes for CASRWGVNTEAFF.

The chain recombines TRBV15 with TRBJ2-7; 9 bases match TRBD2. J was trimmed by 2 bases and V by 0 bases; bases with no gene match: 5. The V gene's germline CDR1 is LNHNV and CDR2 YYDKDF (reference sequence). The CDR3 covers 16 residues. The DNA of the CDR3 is TGTGCCACCAGCAGAGATCTGACTAGCGGAGCCTACGAGCAGTACTTC. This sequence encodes CATSRDLTSGAYEQYF.

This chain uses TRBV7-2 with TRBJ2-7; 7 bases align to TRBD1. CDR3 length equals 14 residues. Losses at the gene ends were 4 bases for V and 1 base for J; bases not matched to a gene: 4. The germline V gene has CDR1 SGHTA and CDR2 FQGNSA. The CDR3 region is CASSSRQGSYEQYF. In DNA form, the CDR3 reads TGTGCCAGCAGCTCCCGACAGGGATCCTACGAGCAGTACTTC.

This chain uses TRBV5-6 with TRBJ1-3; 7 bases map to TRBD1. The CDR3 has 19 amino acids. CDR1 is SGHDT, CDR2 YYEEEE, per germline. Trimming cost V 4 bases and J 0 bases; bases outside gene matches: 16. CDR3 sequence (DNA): TGTGCCAGCAGCCACCGAGACAGGGTAGGGTCACCCTCTGGAAACACCATATATTTT. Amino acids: CASSHRDRVGSPSGNTIYF. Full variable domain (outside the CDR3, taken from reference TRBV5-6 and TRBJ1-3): DAGVTQSPTHLIKTRGQQVTLRCSPKSGHDTVSWYQQALGQGPQFIFQYYEEEERQRGNFPDRFSGHQFPNYSSELNVNALLLGDSALYLCASSHRDRVGSPSGNTIYFGEGSWLTVV.

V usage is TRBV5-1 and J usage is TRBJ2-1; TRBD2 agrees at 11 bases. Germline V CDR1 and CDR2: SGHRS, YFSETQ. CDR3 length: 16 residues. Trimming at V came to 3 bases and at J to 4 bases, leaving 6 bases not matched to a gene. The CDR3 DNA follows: TGCGCCAGCAGCTCGTCCGGGACTAGCGGATACAATGAGCAGTTCTTC. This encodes CASSSSGTSGYNEQFF.

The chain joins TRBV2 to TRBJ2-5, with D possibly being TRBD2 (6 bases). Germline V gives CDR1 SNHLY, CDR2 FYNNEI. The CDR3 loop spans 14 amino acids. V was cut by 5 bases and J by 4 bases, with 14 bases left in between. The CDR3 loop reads CASSLALPGETQYF. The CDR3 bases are TGTGCCAGCAGTCTAGCGCTCCCGGGAGAGACCCAGTACTTC.

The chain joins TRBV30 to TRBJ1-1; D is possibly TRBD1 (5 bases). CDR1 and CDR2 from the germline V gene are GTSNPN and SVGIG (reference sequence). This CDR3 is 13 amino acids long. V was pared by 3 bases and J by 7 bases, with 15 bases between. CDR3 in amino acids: CAWSSIRGFEAFF. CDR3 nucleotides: TGTGCCTGGAGCTCAATAAGGGGTTTTGAAGCTTTCTTT.

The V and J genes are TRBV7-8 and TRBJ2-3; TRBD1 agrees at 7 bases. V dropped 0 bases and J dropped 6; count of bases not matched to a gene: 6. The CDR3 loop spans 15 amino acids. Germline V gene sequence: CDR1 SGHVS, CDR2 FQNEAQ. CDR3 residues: CASSLARQGTDTQYF. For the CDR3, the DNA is TGTGCCAGCAGCTTAGCGAGACAGGGAACTGATACGCAGTATTTT.

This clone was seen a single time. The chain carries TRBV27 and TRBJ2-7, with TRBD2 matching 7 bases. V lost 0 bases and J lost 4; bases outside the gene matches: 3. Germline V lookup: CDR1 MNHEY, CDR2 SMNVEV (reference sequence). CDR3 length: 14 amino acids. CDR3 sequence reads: CASSLSGEGYEQYF. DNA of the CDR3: TGTGCCAGCAGTTTATCAGGGGAGGGGTACGAGCAGTACTTC.

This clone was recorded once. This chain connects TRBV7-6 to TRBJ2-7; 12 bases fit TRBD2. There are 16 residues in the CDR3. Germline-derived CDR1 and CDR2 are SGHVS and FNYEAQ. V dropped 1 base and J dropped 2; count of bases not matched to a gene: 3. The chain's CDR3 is CASSLGASGGAYEQYF. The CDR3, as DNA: TGTGCCAGCAGCTTAGGAGCTAGCGGGGGGGCCTACGAGCAGTACTTC.

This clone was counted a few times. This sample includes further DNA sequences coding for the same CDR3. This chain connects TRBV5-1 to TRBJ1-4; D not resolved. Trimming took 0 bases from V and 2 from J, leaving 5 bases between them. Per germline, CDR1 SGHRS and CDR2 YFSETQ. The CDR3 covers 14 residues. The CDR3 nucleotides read TGCGCCAGCAGCTTGGGGGCGACTAATGAAAAACTGTTTTTT. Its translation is CASSLGATNEKLFF. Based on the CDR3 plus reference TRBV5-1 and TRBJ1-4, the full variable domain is KAGVTQTPRYLIKTRGQQVTLSCSPISGHRSVSWYQQTPGQGLQFLFEYFSETQRNKGNFPGRFSGRQFSNSRSEMNVSTLELGDSALYLCASSLGATNEKLFFGSGTQLSVL.

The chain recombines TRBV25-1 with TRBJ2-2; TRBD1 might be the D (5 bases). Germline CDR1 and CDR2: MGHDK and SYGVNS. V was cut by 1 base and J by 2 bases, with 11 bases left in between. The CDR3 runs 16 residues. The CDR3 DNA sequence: TGTGCCAGCAGTGAATCGGACACACTAAACACCGGGGAGCTGTTTTTT. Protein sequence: CASSESDTLNTGELFF.

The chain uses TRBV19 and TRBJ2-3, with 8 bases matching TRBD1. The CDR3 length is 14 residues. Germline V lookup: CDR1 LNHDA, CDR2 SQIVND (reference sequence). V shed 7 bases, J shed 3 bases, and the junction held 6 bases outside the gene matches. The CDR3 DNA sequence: TGTGCCAGTATGAGTCAGGGGGCGACAGATACGCAGTATTTT. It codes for CASMSQGATDTQYF.

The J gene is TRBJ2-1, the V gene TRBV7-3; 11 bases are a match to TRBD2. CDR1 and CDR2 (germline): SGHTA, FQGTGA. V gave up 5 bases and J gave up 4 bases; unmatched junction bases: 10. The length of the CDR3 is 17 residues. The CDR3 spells CASSPIAGGYGYNEQFF. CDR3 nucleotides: TGTGCCAGCAGCCCGATAGCGGGAGGGTATGGGTACAATGAGCAGTTCTTC.

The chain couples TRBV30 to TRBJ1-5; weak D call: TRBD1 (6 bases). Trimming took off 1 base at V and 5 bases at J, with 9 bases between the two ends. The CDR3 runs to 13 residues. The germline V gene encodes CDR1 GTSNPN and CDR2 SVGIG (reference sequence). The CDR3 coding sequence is TGTGCCTGGAGTGAGGACAGTCATCAGCCCCAGCATTTT. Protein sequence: CAWSEDSHQPQHF. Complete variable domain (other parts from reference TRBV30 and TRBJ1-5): SQTIHQWPATLVQPVGSPLSLECTVEGTSNPNLYWYRQAAGRGLQLLFYSVGIGQISSEVPQNLSASRPQDRQFILSSKKLLLSDSGFYLCAWSEDSHQPQHFGDGTRLSIL.

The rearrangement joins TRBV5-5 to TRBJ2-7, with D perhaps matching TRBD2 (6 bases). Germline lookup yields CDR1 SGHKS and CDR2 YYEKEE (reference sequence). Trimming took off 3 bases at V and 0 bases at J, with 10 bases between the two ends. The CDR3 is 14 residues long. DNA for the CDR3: TGTGCCAGCAGCTCGGACGGGGGCTCCTACGAGCAGTACTTC. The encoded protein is CASSSDGGSYEQYF.